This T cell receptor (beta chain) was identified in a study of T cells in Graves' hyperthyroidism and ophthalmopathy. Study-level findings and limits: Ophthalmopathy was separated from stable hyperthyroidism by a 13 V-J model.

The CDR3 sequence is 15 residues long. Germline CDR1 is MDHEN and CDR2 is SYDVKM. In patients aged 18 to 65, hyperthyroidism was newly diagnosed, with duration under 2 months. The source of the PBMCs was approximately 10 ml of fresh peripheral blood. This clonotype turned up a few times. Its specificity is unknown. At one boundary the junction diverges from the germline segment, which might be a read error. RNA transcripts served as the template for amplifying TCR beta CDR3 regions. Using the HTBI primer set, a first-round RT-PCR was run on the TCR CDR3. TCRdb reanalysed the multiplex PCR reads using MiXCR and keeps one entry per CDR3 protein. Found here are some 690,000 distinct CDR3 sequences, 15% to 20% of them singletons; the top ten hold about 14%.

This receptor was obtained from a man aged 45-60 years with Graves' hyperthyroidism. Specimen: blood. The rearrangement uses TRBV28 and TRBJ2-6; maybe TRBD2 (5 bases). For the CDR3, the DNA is TGTGTCAGCGGTGGCAGCCCCCCGGGGGCCAACGTCCTGACTTTC. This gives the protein CVSGGSPPGANVLTF.